The 26 T cell receptor beta chains reported below all come from one sample, sequenced in a study of OX40 agonist ivuxolimab in advanced cancers. The library was made by the immunoSEQ multiplex PCR assay. Not all clones reach the TCRdb copy of this immuneACCESS table, which keeps in-frame sequences only. Checked studies attribute under half of the gap to unresolved V genes and leave the rest unexplained. The sample contains 52,000 or so clones, 82% of them found a single time. Of the sample, about 3.7% is held by the ten largest clones. The source material was CD4+ or CD8+ T cells sorted from blood, sampled in a trial of the OX40 agonist ivuxolimab. The receptors come from an adult with an advanced solid tumor such as melanoma, head and neck, liver or kidney cancer.

This clone has just a few counts. The J gene is TRBJ1-2, the V gene TRBV18, with unresolved D. CDR3 length equals 14 residues. Trimming left V 6 bases short and J 4 bases short, with 15 bases between. Germline CDR1 is KGHSH and CDR2 is LQKENI. The DNA of the CDR3 is TGTGCCAGCTCCTCGGGCCCAGTCCTCTATGGCTACACCTTC. This gives the protein CASSSGPVLYGYTF.

The V gene is TRBV19, the J gene TRBJ1-2, with D unclear. V was trimmed by 3 bases and J by 2 bases, leaving 16 bases between them. CDR3 length: 16 residues. Germline V gene data show CDR1 as LNHDA and CDR2 as SQIVND (reference sequence). DNA of the CDR3: TGTGCCAGTAGTATTAAACAGACCGGGATGAACTATGGCTACACCTTC. Amino acids: CASSIKQTGMNYGYTF. The full variable domain, completed using reference TRBV19 and TRBJ1-2, is DGGITQSPKYLFRKEGQNVTLSCEQNLNHDAMYWYRQDPGQGLRLIYYSQIVNDFQKGDIAEGYSVSREKKESFPLTVTSAQKNPTAFYLCASSIKQTGMNYGYTFGSGTRLTVV.

This chain connects TRBV5-1 to TRBJ2-3; no firm D call. The length of the CDR3 is 14 residues. Trimming took 1 base from V and 2 from J, leaving 8 bases between them. Germline V gene lookup returns CDR1 SGHRS and CDR2 YFSETQ. CDR3 protein: CASSLNADTDTQYF. CDR3 sequence (DNA): TGCGCCAGCAGCTTGAACGCTGACACAGATACGCAGTATTTT.

This clone appeared once. CDR3 DNA sequence: TGTGCCAGCAGCTCCGGGACAGGGGTTAGCACAGATACGCAGTATTTT. Its protein is CASSSGTGVSTDTQYF. The genes are TRBV7-2 and TRBJ2-3; TRBD1 agrees at 10 bases. The CDR3 has 16 amino acids. Germline assignment: CDR1 SGHTA and CDR2 FQGNSA. V shed 4 bases, J shed 0 bases, and the junction held 4 bases outside the gene matches.

This clone was seen only a few times. The chain carries TRBV7-2 and TRBJ1-1; 7 bases are shared with TRBD1. The trim removed 7 bases at V and 8 bases at J, leaving 7 bases unmatched. The germline V gene has CDR1 SGHTA and CDR2 FQGNSA. This CDR3 spans 12 amino acids. The CDR3 region is CASNRQGEEAFF. The CDR3 bases are TGTGCCAGCAACAGACAGGGCGAGGAAGCTTTCTTT.

The rearrangement joins TRBV6-5 to TRBJ2-3; possible D gene TRBD2, 6 bases. Trimming removed 5 bases from V and 0 bases from J, with 9 bases in between. Germline V gene data show CDR1 as MNHEY and CDR2 as SVGAGI. This CDR3 has 14 residues. CDR3 in amino acids: CASSGGMSTDTQYF. CDR3 in DNA: TGTGCCAGCAGTGGGGGGATGAGCACAGATACGCAGTATTTT.

This chain uses TRBV27 with TRBJ1-5; D remains unclear. CDR3 size: 14 residues. Germline V gene sequence: CDR1 MNHEY, CDR2 SMNVEV (reference sequence). V was trimmed by 6 bases and J by 3 bases, leaving 12 bases between them. In nucleotides, the CDR3 is TGTGCCAGCAGCCTCGGACTGACCAATCAGCCCCAGCATTTT. Its protein is CASSLGLTNQPQHF.

The rearrangement links TRBV7-2 to TRBJ1-1; no definite D call. The CDR3 is made up of 16 amino acids. Germline CDR1 SGHTA, CDR2 FQGNSA. Trimming removed 1 base from V and 0 bases from J, with 12 bases in between. The CDR3 DNA sequence: TGTGCCAGCAGCTTAGGACCCTCCAGAGTGAACACTGAAGCTTTCTTT. Translation gives CASSLGPSRVNTEAFF.

The chain combines TRBV5-1 with TRBJ2-1; 8 positions agree with TRBD2. V lost 0 bases to trimming and J lost 0 bases; unmatched junction nucleotides: 11. Germline lookup yields CDR1 SGHRS and CDR2 YFSETQ. The length of the CDR3 is 19 residues. CDR3 bases: TGCGCCAGCAGCTTGGTAATAGCGGGATCATCCGGCTCCTACAATGAGCAGTTCTTC. Amino acid sequence: CASSLVIAGSSGSYNEQFF.

The chain uses TRBV11-3 and TRBJ2-5; possible D gene TRBD1, 6 bases. This CDR3 has 15 residues. The V gene lost 6 bases and the J gene lost 1 base, with 15 bases spanning the gap. The germline CDR1 and CDR2 sequences are SGHNT and YENEEA. This CDR3 is CASSIQGTSQETQYF. The DNA of the CDR3 is TGTGCCAGCAGTATACAAGGGACATCCCAAGAGACCCAGTACTTC.

The chain links TRBV27 to TRBJ1-2; possibly TRBD1 for D (6 bases). CDR3 length: 15 amino acids. V lost 5 bases to trimming and J lost 4 bases, with 17 bases between them. In germline, CDR1 is MNHEY, CDR2 SMNVEV (reference sequence). The CDR3 region is CASSPNTGQTYGYTF. The CDR3 bases are TGTGCCAGCAGTCCGAACACTGGACAGACCTATGGCTACACCTTC.

The chain is built from TRBV29-1 and TRBJ1-5, with 12 bases that match TRBD1. The CDR3 contains 18 residues. Germline V CDR1 and CDR2: SQVTM, ANQGSEA. Unmatched junction bases numbered 15, after V lost 7 bases and J lost 2 bases. The CDR3 spells CSALGRDRGPYGNQPQHF. CDR3 DNA: TGCAGCGCCCTGGGCCGGGACAGGGGGCCATACGGCAATCAGCCCCAGCATTTT.

V is TRBV5-1 and J is TRBJ1-2, with 7 nucleotides matching TRBD1. This CDR3 has 15 residues. Trimming removed 6 bases from V and 0 bases from J; junction bases left unmatched: 8. The V gene's germline CDR1 is SGHRS and CDR2 YFSETQ. In DNA, the CDR3 is TGCGCCAGCAACTTTCGGACAGGTACTAACTATGGCTACACCTTC. Amino acids: CASNFRTGTNYGYTF.

The V call is TRBV29-1, the J call TRBJ1-1; D gene unclear. The germline V gene has CDR1 SQVTM and CDR2 ANQGSEA. This CDR3 contains 12 residues. V dropped 6 bases and J dropped 4 bases, with 12 bases sitting between them. The CDR3 loop is CSVGNAGTEAFF. CDR3 coding DNA: TGCAGCGTCGGCAATGCGGGCACTGAAGCTTTCTTT.

The gene calls are TRBV27 and TRBJ1-1; D may be TRBD1 (6 bases). V shed 5 bases and J shed 7 bases, with 14 bases lying between them. Germline V lookup: CDR1 MNHEY, CDR2 SMNVEV (reference sequence). The CDR3 is 13 residues long. The CDR3 nucleotides read TGTGCCAGCAGTCCATTGAAGGACAGTGAAGCTTTCTTT. Its translation is CASSPLKDSEAFF.

J is TRBJ2-7 and V is TRBV2; a weak D match, TRBD1 (5 bases). The CDR3 is 15 amino acids. With 3 bases removed from V and 2 bases from J, the gap between germline ends came to 14 bases. Per the germline V gene, CDR1 is SNHLY and CDR2 is FYNNEI. The CDR3 nucleotides are TGTGCCAGCAGTGACCAGGGCCAGGTTGCCTACGAGCAGTACTTC. This translates into CASSDQGQVAYEQYF.

Regarding this clone: Germline and junction disagree at one end, which may indicate a read error. This specimen includes other DNA sequences encoding the same CDR3. V and J are TRBV5-1 and TRBJ2-3; D unresolved. This CDR3 is 15 amino acids long. Germline CDR1 reads SGHRS; CDR2 reads YFSETQ. CDR3 residues: CASSLAVSSTDTQYF. Here the CDR3 DNA reads TGCGCCAGCAGCTTGGCAGTGTCCAGCACAGATACGCAATATTTT.

This sequence joins TRBV6-1 and TRBJ2-1; 10 nucleotides match TRBD1. Germline V gives CDR1 MNHNS, CDR2 SASEGT. V shed 3 bases, J shed 4 bases, and the junction held 6 bases outside the gene matches. CDR3 length: 16 residues. Here the CDR3 reads CASSDARDRGYNEQFF. CDR3 bases: TGTGCCAGCAGTGACGCGCGGGACAGGGGTTACAATGAGCAGTTCTTC.

This clone was seen more than once but under ten times. Other DNA sequences in the same sample also yield this CDR3. CDR3 nucleotides: TGTGCCAGCAGTTACGGGACGAATCAGCCCCAGCATTTT. Protein: CASSYGTNQPQHF. This chain uses TRBV6-6 with TRBJ1-5, with D possibly TRBD1 on 5 matching bases. CDR3 length equals 13 residues. Germline V gene sequence: CDR1 MNHNY, CDR2 SVGAGI (reference sequence). Trimming took 2 bases from V and 4 from J, leaving 6 bases between them.

The chain uses TRBV27 and TRBJ1-1; D is undetermined. The germline gives CDR1 MNHEY, CDR2 SMNVEV (reference sequence). Deletions cut 5 bases from V and 1 base from J, with 17 bases between. This CDR3 is built from 16 residues. For the CDR3, the DNA is TGTGCCAGCAGTAATGACTCCGGACGGGCGAACACTGAAGCTTTCTTT. Protein: CASSNDSGRANTEAFF.

The rearrangement joins TRBV18 to TRBJ1-1; a weak D match, TRBD1 (6 bases). The CDR3 has 15 residues. V was trimmed by 3 bases and J by 2 bases, leaving 13 bases between them. In germline, CDR1 is KGHSH, CDR2 LQKENI. CDR3 DNA: TGTGCCAGCTCACCGATTACGGACAGCAACACTGAAGCTTTCTTT. This gives the protein CASSPITDSNTEAFF.

The rearrangement uses TRBV5-1 and TRBJ2-2; D call uncertain. The germline gives CDR1 SGHRS, CDR2 YFSETQ. V lost 0 bases to trimming and J lost 0 bases, with 6 bases between them. There are 15 residues in the CDR3. The CDR3 nucleotides are TGCGCCAGCAGCTTGGCGTCTTCGAACACCGGGGAGCTGTTTTTT. This encodes CASSLASSNTGELFF.

This clone came up once. The chain recombines TRBV28 with TRBJ1-2; D may be TRBD1 (6 bases). From germline, CDR1 is MDHEN and CDR2 SYDVKM. This CDR3 comprises 12 residues. This chain's CDR3 is CSSGGPNYGYTF. The CDR3 DNA sequence: TGTTCTTCGGGGGGGCCTAACTATGGCTACACCTTC.

This chain uses TRBV10-2 with TRBJ1-3; D is possibly TRBD1 (5 bases). V was shortened by 2 bases and J by 4 bases, with 9 bases between the two germline ends. CDR1 WSHSY and CDR2 SAAADI come from the germline V gene. This CDR3 is built from 14 residues. CDR3 in DNA: TGCGCCAGCAGTGAGAGAGGGGACGGAAACACCATATATTTT. This sequence encodes CASSERGDGNTIYF.

This clone was detected once. CDR3 protein: CASTPLGTAGNTIYF. The CDR3 DNA is TGTGCCAGTACCCCCCTCGGGACAGCTGGAAACACCATATATTTT. The chain is built from TRBV19 and TRBJ1-3, with 7 bases that match TRBD1. Germline V gives CDR1 LNHDA, CDR2 SQIVND (reference sequence). V was clipped by 7 bases and J by 2 bases; unmatched bases: 8. This CDR3 region has 15 residues.

The CDR3 loop reads CASSPGLAGAYEQYF. The CDR3 coding sequence is TGCGCCAGCAGCCCCGGACTAGCGGGGGCCTACGAGCAGTACTTC. The rearrangement joins TRBV5-1 to TRBJ2-7; 13 bases match TRBD2. The CDR3 extends over 15 amino acids. Germline CDR1 SGHRS, CDR2 YFSETQ. Trimming cost V 4 bases and J 2 bases; bases outside gene matches: 3.